This T cell receptor beta chain originates from a study of early T cells in non-severe SARS-CoV-2 infection. Overall study context: Unsorted whole-blood RNA was sequenced in bulk, leaving chains unpaired. The study's findings and limits: The study's VDJdb matching favored anti-spike CD8 responses and missed private and CD4 specificities.

V lost 7 bases, J lost 4 bases, and 13 bases lay in between. The CDR3 sequence is 13 residues long. Germline V lookup: CDR1 MNHEY, CDR2 SVGAGI. This clonotype was observed many times. Its antigen is still unknown. In the library, individual cDNA molecules carried attached unique molecular identifiers. MiXCR, applied by TCRdb to the 5' RACE reads, yields one record per CDR3 protein. Counted here are approximately 84,000 distinct CDR3 sequences, about 13% occurring once; the ten biggest clones make up approximately 6.5%. Sample: whole blood. The source of this sequence is an adult who was a healthcare worker with PCR-confirmed SARS-CoV-2 infection or an uninfected control (not recorded which). J is TRBJ1-1 and V is TRBV6-5; D not certain. The CDR3 nucleotides are TGTGCCAGCAAGAAGGGAATAGTCACTGAAGCTTTCTTT. Protein sequence: CASKKGIVTEAFF.